Reported below is one T cell receptor (beta chain). No antigen is known for it. The data were taken from a study of beta chain features in type 1 diabetes. About the research overall: Cell yields, gender and age were comparable in patients and healthy donors.

Reverse transcribing all isolated RNA meant expressed TCRB transcripts were sequenced. Here immunoSEQ multiplex PCR was the method, and the copy in TCRdb shows in-frame clones only, minus some. The table has about 23,000 clones, about three fifths seen once. The CDR3 is 16 residues long. V was clipped by 5 bases and J by 2 bases, with 17 bases between them. Germline V gene data show CDR1 as SGHTA and CDR2 as FQGNSA. Study conclusions and caveats: There was a moderate but significant shortening of TCRB CDR3s in all four CD4+ subsets of Type 1 diabetes patients.

The sequence derives from a young man with type 1 diabetes. The chain employs TRBV7-2 and TRBJ2-3, with a weak D call TRBD1 (7 bases). The material sequenced was stem cell memory CD4+ T cells from blood. CDR3 amino acids: CASSQGGPGVTDTQYF. Here the CDR3 DNA reads TGTGCCAGCAGCCAGGGGGGTCCGGGGGTCACAGATACGCAGTATTTT.